The 29 T cell receptor beta chains reported below all come from one sample, sequenced in a study of blood T cells in healthy people across ages. The second PCR ran roughly 6 to 12 cycles with a sample-barcoded 5' primer and J-beta primers. TCRdb reprocessed the 5' RACE reads via MiXCR and lists one record per CDR3 protein. The top ten clones hold 25% to 30% of a sample with 780,000 or so distinct CDR3 sequences, about 61% of them seen once. The sample taken for sequencing was blood. All receptors come from a man in his forties in good health.

V gene TRBV7-9 combines with J gene TRBJ2-7; the match to TRBD2 covers 9 bases. Trimming cost V 4 bases and J 1 base; bases outside gene matches: 11. CDR1 and CDR2 (germline): SEHNR, FQNEAQ (reference sequence). There are 17 residues in the CDR3. CDR3 in amino acids: CASSSANSGGRSYEQYF. Written as DNA, the CDR3 is TGTGCCAGCAGCTCCGCGAATAGCGGGGGCAGATCCTACGAGCAGTACTTC.

The V gene is TRBV7-3, the J gene TRBJ2-2; D is undetermined. Germline CDR1 is SGHTA and CDR2 is FQGTGA. Trimming stripped 3 bases from V and 0 bases from J, with 11 bases between. The CDR3 sequence is 16 residues long. As DNA, the CDR3 is TGTGCCAGCAGCTTCTTGGCAGGCTCGAACACCGGGGAGCTGTTTTTT. The encoded protein is CASSFLAGSNTGELFF.

This clonotype was observed a handful of times. The chain combines TRBV2 with TRBJ2-5; TRBD1 agrees at 8 bases. J was trimmed by 5 bases and V by 6 bases; bases with no gene match: 11. Germline V gene data show CDR1 as SNHLY and CDR2 as FYNNEI. CDR3 size: 15 residues. The CDR3 region is CASSEDRDPRETQYF. CDR3 DNA: TGTGCCAGCAGCGAGGACAGGGACCCCAGGGAGACCCAGTACTTC.

There are a few counts of this clonotype. This chain joins TRBV4-1 and TRBJ2-7, with 7 bases that match TRBD1. CDR3 length equals 12 residues. V lost 3 bases and J lost 5; bases outside the gene matches: 1. Germline V gives CDR1 MGHRA, CDR2 YSYEKL. In nucleotides, the CDR3 is TGCGCCAGCAGCCATACAGGGGACGAGCAGTACTTC. Its translation is CASSHTGDEQYF.

This chain joins TRBV5-1 and TRBJ2-7; 8 bases map to TRBD1. The CDR3 is made up of 15 amino acids. Per germline, CDR1 SGHRS and CDR2 YFSETQ. The J segment lost 3 bases and the V segment lost 4 bases, leaving 9 bases of the junction unmatched. In DNA, the CDR3 is TGCGCCAGCAGCAAAACAGGGGGAAGGGGCTACGAGCAGTACTTC. It is translated as CASSKTGGRGYEQYF.

This clonotype was detected only a few times. This rearrangement joins TRBV20-1 to TRBJ1-2; 7 bases are shared with TRBD1. The germline V gene has CDR1 DFQATT and CDR2 SNEGSKA (reference sequence). CDR3 length: 14 amino acids. V gave up 6 bases and J gave up 3 bases; unmatched junction bases: 10. The CDR3 here is CSAERQGLDYGYTF. The CDR3, as DNA: TGCAGTGCCGAACGACAGGGTTTGGACTATGGCTACACCTTC.

About this clonotype itself: One end of the junction is discordant with germline, which a read error may explain. The chain is built from TRBV12-3 or TRBV12-4 and TRBJ2-1; D is ambiguous. The CDR3 is 15 residues long. The CDR3 is CASSVAGNSYNEQFF. CDR3 bases: TGTGCCAGCAGTGTAGCCGGCAATTCCTACAATGAGCAGTTCTTC.

This chain links TRBV28 with TRBJ2-5; D may correspond to TRBD1 or TRBD2 (5 bases each). The CDR3 length is 14 residues. V gave up 9 bases and J gave up 11 bases, with 25 bases separating them. Germline assignment: CDR1 MDHEN and CDR2 SYDVKM. The CDR3 reads CASDIGDGPQAQYF. CDR3 nucleotide sequence: TGTGCCAGTGATATTGGGGACGGCCCTCAGGCGCAGTACTTC.

This clonotype turned up a few times. This sequence joins TRBV4-1 and TRBJ2-7, with a tentative D call TRBD1 (6 bases). The CDR3 is 16 residues long. The germline V gene has CDR1 MGHRA and CDR2 YSYEKL. V was trimmed by 2 bases and J by 5 bases, leaving 19 bases between them. In nucleotides, the CDR3 is TGCGCCAGCAGCCAAACGGGACACCCCCTGCGGGACGAGCAGTACTTC. Its translation is CASSQTGHPLRDEQYF.

The chain is built from TRBV28 and TRBJ1-4; 8 nucleotides agree with TRBD1. Per germline, CDR1 MDHEN and CDR2 SYDVKM. This CDR3 has 16 amino acids. The J segment lost 8 bases and the V segment lost 2 bases, leaving 10 bases of the junction unmatched. The CDR3 DNA is TGTGCCAGCAGTTTAGGCCGACAGGGGAGTTGGGAAAAACTGTTTTTT. Amino acids: CASSLGRQGSWEKLFF.

This clonotype was counted a single time. The chain has TRBV12-3 or TRBV12-4 and TRBJ2-1; 8 nucleotides match TRBD1. This CDR3 region has 14 residues. V gave up 6 bases and J gave up 11 bases; unmatched junction bases: 12. CDR3 residues: CASRTTGASAQQFF. The CDR3, as DNA: TGTGCCAGCAGGACGACAGGGGCATCCGCTCAGCAGTTCTTC.

The chain links TRBV4-2 to TRBJ1-2, with no clear D. The CDR3 length is 12 residues. Germline CDR1 LGHNA, CDR2 YNFKEQ. V was pared by 1 base and J by 8 bases, with 8 bases between. In DNA, the CDR3 is TGTGCCAGCAGCCAAGTTGGCCAGGGCTACACCTTC. Amino acids: CASSQVGQGYTF.

This chain joins TRBV29-1 and TRBJ1-2; the D is unclear. Germline V CDR1 and CDR2: SQVTM, ANQGSEA. V gave up 6 bases and J gave up 3 bases, with 14 bases separating them. CDR3 length: 13 residues. The CDR3 nucleotides read TGCAGCGTAGTAAGATTGACTTACTATGGCTACACCTTC. Amino acids: CSVVRLTYYGYTF.

The gene calls are TRBV6-5 and TRBJ2-7, with 9 bases that match TRBD2. Germline assignment: CDR1 MNHEY and CDR2 SVGAGI. Trimming took 0 bases from V and 2 from J; bases not matched to a gene: 8. This CDR3 comprises 17 residues. This chain's CDR3 is CASSYSRSSGAPYEQYF. DNA for the CDR3: TGTGCCAGCAGTTACTCGAGATCTAGCGGGGCACCCTACGAGCAGTACTTC.

The chain employs TRBV2 and TRBJ2-5; a weak D match, TRBD2 (6 bases). The V gene's germline CDR1 is SNHLY and CDR2 FYNNEI. Trimming removed 8 bases from V and 1 base from J, with 8 bases in between. The CDR3 is made up of 12 amino acids. CDR3 nucleotides: TGTGCCAGCGGGAGGATCCAAGAGACCCAGTACTTC. Translation: CASGRIQETQYF.

The rearrangement uses TRBV6-2 or TRBV6-3 and TRBJ1-2; no reliable D call. In germline, CDR1 is MNHEY, CDR2 SVGEGT. Trimming took 2 bases from V and 4 from J, leaving 17 bases between them. The CDR3 totals 16 residues. CDR3 DNA: TGTGCCAGCAGTTACCAGAAGACAAGTATTCCCTATGGCTACACCTTC. It translates to CASSYQKTSIPYGYTF.

This clonotype has only a few counts. V and J are TRBV10-2 and TRBJ2-7, with 11 nucleotides matching TRBD2. Losses at the gene ends were 2 bases for V and 3 bases for J; bases not matched to a gene: 6. CDR3 size: 16 residues. CDR1 and CDR2 from the germline V gene are WSHSY and SAAADI. CDR3 residues: CASSEPPSGRNYEQYF. CDR3 nucleotides: TGCGCCAGCAGTGAGCCTCCTAGCGGGAGGAACTACGAGCAGTACTTC.

The chain links TRBV29-1 to TRBJ1-1; D remains unclear. Germline values: CDR1 SQVTM, CDR2 ANQGSEA. This CDR3 has 12 residues. Trimming stripped 7 bases from V and 1 base from J, with 10 bases between. CDR3 coding DNA: TGCAGCGGAGGAGAGTCGAACACTGAAGCTTTCTTT. It specifies CSGGESNTEAFF.

The rearrangement links TRBV3-1 to TRBJ2-7; D not certain. This CDR3 is 17 amino acids long. Trimming shortened V by 2 bases and J by 1 base, and 18 bases separated the two germline ends. CDR1 and CDR2 (germline): LGHDT, YNNKEL (reference sequence). CDR3: CASSQSVAVSKSYEQYF. DNA of the CDR3: TGTGCCAGCAGCCAATCCGTGGCCGTGTCGAAGTCCTACGAGCAGTACTTC.

This clonotype was found a few times. The rearrangement joins TRBV7-2 to TRBJ2-3, with 10 bases fitting TRBD2. In germline, CDR1 is SGHTA, CDR2 FQGNSA. V was pared by 1 base and J by 6 bases, with 10 bases of the junction left unmatched. This CDR3 has 17 amino acids. The CDR3 bases are TGTGCCAGCAGCTTAGAAACTAGCGGGACCGCCCTGGATACGCAGTATTTT. It is translated as CASSLETSGTALDTQYF.

Regarding this clonotype: The junction shows a germline mismatch at one end, possibly a read error. The chain uses TRBV9 and TRBJ2-3; 11 nucleotides agree with TRBD2. This CDR3 spans 16 amino acids. Looked up from germline, CDR1 is SGDLS and CDR2 is YYNGEE. The CDR3 sequence: CASSVTSGGRTDTQYF. The CDR3 DNA reads as TGTGCCAGCAGCGTTACTAGCGGGGGACGCACAGATACACAGTATTTT.

The chain is built from TRBV24-1 and TRBJ2-1; D is possibly TRBD1 or TRBD2 (5 bases each). CDR1 and CDR2 (germline): KGHDR, SFDVKD. Trimming shortened V by 9 bases and J by 5 bases, and 16 bases separated the two germline ends. The CDR3 loop spans 14 amino acids. As DNA, the CDR3 is TGTGCCACCGCTACTATCGGGGCACACAATGAGCAGTTCTTC. This codes for CATATIGAHNEQFF.

There are a few counts of this clonotype. CDR3 coding DNA: TGTGCCACCACTTACCCGTCCCACCCCTACGAGCAGTACTTC. This translates into CATTYPSHPYEQYF. This chain uses TRBV28 with TRBJ2-7; no clear D. The length of the CDR3 is 14 residues. Germline CDR1 and CDR2: MDHEN and SYDVKM. Trimming left V 10 bases short and J 2 bases short, with 18 bases between.

The chain is built from TRBV12-3 or TRBV12-4 and TRBJ1-1, with D uncertain. V was trimmed by 4 bases and J by 3 bases, leaving 12 bases between them. The CDR3 is 14 residues long. The CDR3 DNA reads TGTGCCAGCAGTTCCCGGAGGTTTGACACTGAAGCTTTCTTT. Translation gives CASSSRRFDTEAFF.

This clonotype was recorded a few times. V gene TRBV7-2 combines with J gene TRBJ1-6, with D possibly TRBD1 on 5 matching bases. The CDR3 sequence is 14 residues long. The germline V gene has CDR1 SGHTA and CDR2 FQGNSA. V lost 5 bases to trimming and J lost 8 bases, with 13 bases between them. The CDR3 region is CASSDQGGYSPLHF. CDR3 in DNA: TGTGCCAGCAGCGATCAGGGTGGTTATTCACCCCTCCACTTT.

This clonotype was seen only once. The V call is TRBV7-3, the J call TRBJ2-3; D ambiguous. Trimming stripped 5 bases from V and 0 bases from J, with 12 bases between. The CDR3 sequence is 15 residues long. CDR1 and CDR2 from the germline V gene are SGHTA and FQGTGA. The CDR3 DNA sequence: TGTGCCAGCAGCCCTCTCTCCATGAGCACAGATACGCAGTATTTT. Its protein is CASSPLSMSTDTQYF.

J is TRBJ2-3 and V is TRBV3-1, with 7 bases matching TRBD2. After removal of 3 bases from V and 0 bases from J, the junction contained 6 bases not matched to a gene. The CDR3 totals 16 residues. The V gene's germline CDR1 is LGHDT and CDR2 YNNKEL (reference sequence). This CDR3 is CASSQRGGASTDTQYF. The CDR3 DNA sequence: TGTGCCAGCAGCCAGCGCGGGGGTGCTAGCACAGATACGCAGTATTTT.

This sequence joins TRBV10-3 and TRBJ1-2, with 8 positions matching TRBD1. The CDR3 sequence is 14 residues long. Germline V gene sequence: CDR1 ENHRY, CDR2 SYGVKD. Trimming cost V 8 bases and J 3 bases; bases outside gene matches: 8. The CDR3 loop reads CAIHRTGFYYGYTF. The DNA of the CDR3 is TGTGCCATCCACCGGACAGGGTTTTACTATGGCTACACCTTC.

The table lists this clonotype with a few counts. V is TRBV29-1 and J is TRBJ2-5, with D maybe TRBD1 (6 bases). Trimming took 4 bases from V and 0 from J, leaving 15 bases between them. The CDR3 covers 15 residues. The V gene's germline CDR1 is SQVTM and CDR2 ANQGSEA. Written as DNA, the CDR3 is TGCAGCGTTGGACTCCCACAGGGATACCAAGAGACCCAGTACTTC. Protein product: CSVGLPQGYQETQYF.